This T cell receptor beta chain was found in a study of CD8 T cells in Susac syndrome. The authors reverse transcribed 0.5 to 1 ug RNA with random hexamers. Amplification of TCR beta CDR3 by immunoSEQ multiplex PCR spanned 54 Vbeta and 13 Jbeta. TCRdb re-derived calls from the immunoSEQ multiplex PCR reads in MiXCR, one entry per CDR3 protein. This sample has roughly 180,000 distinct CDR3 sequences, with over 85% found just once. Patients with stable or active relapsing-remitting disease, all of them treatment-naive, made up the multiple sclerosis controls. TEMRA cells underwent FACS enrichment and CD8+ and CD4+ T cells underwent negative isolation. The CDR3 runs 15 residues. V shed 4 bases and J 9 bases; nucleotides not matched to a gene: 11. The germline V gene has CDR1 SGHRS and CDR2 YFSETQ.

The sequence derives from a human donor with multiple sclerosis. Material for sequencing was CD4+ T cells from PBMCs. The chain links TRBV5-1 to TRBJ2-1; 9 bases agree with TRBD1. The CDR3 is CASSHRDRVFGEQFF. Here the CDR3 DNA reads TGCGCCAGCAGCCACCGGGACAGGGTGTTTGGTGAGCAGTTCTTC.